Presented here are 28 T cell receptor beta chains from one specimen sequenced in a study of blood T cell repertoires in COVID-19 (dated by TCRdb to 2018 to 2021). The library was produced with the immunoSEQ multiplex PCR assay. The clones in this table, taken by TCRdb from immuneACCESS, are in-frame only. Not every clone is retained; where verified, under half of the shortfall comes from an unresolved V gene, and the cause of the rest is unknown. The sample table records about 150,000 clones; over 75% of these occur just once. Of the sample, approximately 15% is held by the ten largest clones. Material for sequencing was peripheral blood. All receptors derive from a woman aged 40 to 55 with acute or convalescent COVID-19.

This clone has just a few counts. This chain uses TRBV28 with TRBJ1-6; 7 positions match TRBD1. From germline, CDR1 is MDHEN and CDR2 SYDVKM. V trimming: 7 bases; J trimming: 3 bases; junction bases outside the gene matches: 3. The CDR3 has 14 residues. Here the CDR3 DNA reads TGTGCCAGCAAGCGGACAGGCTATAATTCACCCCTCCACTTT. The encoded protein is CASKRTGYNSPLHF.

The count of this clone is one. The rearrangement joins TRBV24-1 to TRBJ2-1; maybe TRBD2 (5 bases). Trimming removed 3 bases at V and 3 bases at J, with 14 bases between. The CDR3 covers 16 residues. Looked up from germline, CDR1 is KGHDR and CDR2 is SFDVKD. The CDR3 DNA is TGTGCCACCAGTGATCGACTAAGCGGATACTACAATGAGCAGTTCTTC. This sequence encodes CATSDRLSGYYNEQFF.

The genes are TRBV7-3 and TRBJ1-1, with D hard to call. This CDR3 contains 15 residues. CDR1 and CDR2 from the germline V gene are SGHTA and FQGTGA. V lost 1 base to trimming and J lost 3 bases, with 12 bases between them. The DNA for the CDR3 is TGTGCCAGCAGCTTAATAAGAGAGAGATACACTGAAGCTTTCTTT. Its protein is CASSLIRERYTEAFF.

The chain is built from TRBV2 and TRBJ2-5, with 8 bases fitting TRBD2. Germline lookup yields CDR1 SNHLY and CDR2 FYNNEI. Losses at the gene ends were 6 bases for V and 3 bases for J; bases not matched to a gene: 9. CDR3 length equals 15 residues. In DNA form, the CDR3 reads TGTGCCAGCAGCGCACTAGGACTAGCCAAAGAGACCCAGTACTTC. Protein sequence: CASSALGLAKETQYF.

The CDR3 region is CASSLGTYYEQYF. CDR3 DNA: TGTGCCAGCAGCTTAGGGACATACTACGAGCAGTACTTC. This chain links TRBV7-9 with TRBJ2-7; a weak D match, TRBD1 (5 bases). Trimming cost V 1 base and J 3 bases, with 7 bases left between them. Germline V lookup: CDR1 SEHNR, CDR2 FQNEAQ (reference sequence). The CDR3 consists of 13 residues.

This clone was observed a handful of times. The chain carries TRBV19 and TRBJ1-5; a weak D match, TRBD1 (6 bases). CDR1 LNHDA and CDR2 SQIVND come from the germline V gene (reference sequence). There are 14 residues in the CDR3. V was pared by 0 bases and J by 6 bases, with 9 bases between. For the CDR3, the DNA is TGTGCCAGTAGTATAGATCAGGGGTTTCAGCCCCAGCATTTT. It encodes CASSIDQGFQPQHF.

This rearrangement joins TRBV29-1 to TRBJ2-5; D perhaps matches TRBD2 (6 bases). With 4 bases removed from V and 0 bases from J, the gap between germline ends came to 9 bases. CDR1 is SQVTM, CDR2 ANQGSEA, per germline. The CDR3 has 13 amino acids. CDR3: CSVASVYQETQYF. The CDR3, as DNA: TGCAGCGTTGCTAGCGTCTACCAAGAGACCCAGTACTTC.

The V call is TRBV28, the J call TRBJ2-1; possibly TRBD1 for D (6 bases). V dropped 3 bases and J dropped 5 bases, with 14 bases sitting between them. The CDR3 spans 15 residues. CDR1 and CDR2 (germline): MDHEN, SYDVKM. CDR3 loop: CASSFRQEIHNEQFF. The CDR3 nucleotides are TGTGCCAGCAGTTTTCGACAGGAAATCCACAATGAGCAGTTCTTC. Full variable domain (outside the CDR3, taken from reference TRBV28 and TRBJ2-1): DVKVTQSSRYLVKRTGEKVFLECVQDMDHENMFWYRQDPGLGLRLIYFSYDVKMKEKGDIPEGYSVSREKKERFSLILESASTNQTSMYLCASSFRQEIHNEQFFGPGTRLTVL.

The chain recombines TRBV4-1 with TRBJ2-4, with TRBD1 matching over 8 bases. CDR1 and CDR2 (germline): MGHRA, YSYEKL. The CDR3 has 19 amino acids. Losses at the gene ends were 0 bases for V and 0 bases for J; bases not matched to a gene: 10. CDR3 sequence (DNA): TGCGCCAGCAGCCAAGACGTGACAGGGGACTCTTTAGCCAAAAACATTCAGTACTTC. Translating it yields CASSQDVTGDSLAKNIQYF.

In its sample, this clone was seen once. V and J are TRBV18 and TRBJ1-1, with D perhaps matching TRBD1 (6 bases). Trimming shortened V by 0 bases and J by 0 bases, and 11 bases separated the two germline ends. Germline V gives CDR1 KGHSH, CDR2 LQKENI. This CDR3 contains 16 residues. This CDR3 reads CASSPPVRGMNTEAFF. DNA of the CDR3: TGTGCCAGCTCACCACCGGTTAGGGGGATGAACACTGAAGCTTTCTTT.

The chain joins TRBV10-3 to TRBJ2-7; 8 bases are shared with TRBD1. J lost 0 bases, V lost 4 bases, and 5 bases had no gene match. Germline-derived CDR1 and CDR2 are ENHRY and SYGVKD. The CDR3 covers 15 residues. CDR3 coding DNA: TGTGCCATCAGTGCTCTGGACAGGGACTCCTACGAGCAGTACTTC. Protein sequence: CAISALDRDSYEQYF.

The chain combines TRBV28 with TRBJ1-5; D call uncertain. Trimming took 2 bases from V and 1 from J, leaving 9 bases between them. This CDR3 comprises 15 residues. Germline CDR1 MDHEN, CDR2 SYDVKM. The CDR3 loop reads CASSLAEISNQPQHF. CDR3 nucleotide sequence: TGTGCCAGCAGTTTAGCGGAGATAAGCAATCAGCCCCAGCATTTT.

This chain links TRBV3-1 (or the pseudogene TRBV3-2) with TRBJ2-1, with TRBD2 matching 9 bases. J gave up 8 bases and V 1 base, and 9 bases lay outside the gene matches. This CDR3 is built from 16 residues. The germline CDR1 and CDR2 sequences are LGHDT and YNNKEL (reference sequence). CDR3 loop: CASSQVRGSGSYEQFF. The DNA of the CDR3 is TGTGCCAGCAGCCAAGTGAGGGGTAGCGGGAGCTATGAGCAGTTCTTC.

This clone was seen only a few times. The V and J genes are TRBV27 and TRBJ1-5; 10 bases agree with TRBD1. This CDR3 has 17 residues. With 5 bases clipped from V and 6 bases from J, the junction kept 13 bases outside the gene matches. Germline values: CDR1 MNHEY, CDR2 SMNVEV (reference sequence). The CDR3, as DNA: TGTGCCAGCAGTCCAATCAGACAGGGGGCGCGAGTTCAGCCCCAGCATTTT. It specifies CASSPIRQGARVQPQHF.

V and J are TRBV12-5 and TRBJ1-1; D perhaps matches TRBD1 (6 bases). This CDR3 is built from 19 residues. The V gene lost 3 bases and the J gene lost 4 bases, with 27 bases spanning the gap. Germline V gene data show CDR1 as LGHNT and CDR2 as FRNRAP. As DNA, the CDR3 is TGTGCTAGTGGTTTTCGAGGGGCGTCCCAGGGGTTTTTTGGCACTGAAGCTTTCTTT. Protein sequence: CASGFRGASQGFFGTEAFF.

V is TRBV5-1 and J is TRBJ1-5, with D possibly TRBD1 on 6 matching bases. Germline V gene data show CDR1 as SGHRS and CDR2 as YFSETQ. Trimming cost V 4 bases and J 0 bases, with 11 bases left between them. The CDR3 extends over 15 amino acids. CDR3 in amino acids: CASSRGGDSNQPQHF. As DNA, the CDR3 is TGCGCCAGCAGCAGAGGGGGGGATAGCAATCAGCCCCAGCATTTT.

The chain employs TRBV5-1 and TRBJ2-5, with 9 bases fitting TRBD1. The CDR3 is 14 amino acids. Trimming at V came to 4 bases and at J to 5 bases, leaving 6 bases not matched to a gene. Per germline, CDR1 SGHRS and CDR2 YFSETQ. CDR3 residues: CASSESTGGETQYF. As DNA, the CDR3 is TGCGCCAGCAGCGAATCGACAGGGGGGGAGACCCAGTACTTC.

The chain employs TRBV10-1 and TRBJ2-7; 8 nucleotides line up with TRBD1. Per germline, CDR1 WNHNN and CDR2 SYGVQD (reference sequence). This CDR3 region has 12 residues. J lost 6 bases, V lost 4 bases, and 2 bases had no gene match. CDR3: CASSATGGEQYF. The CDR3 bases are TGCGCCAGCAGTGCAACAGGGGGCGAGCAGTACTTC.

V is TRBV5-1 and J is TRBJ1-1; 7 positions match TRBD1. CDR1 and CDR2 from the germline V gene are SGHRS and YFSETQ. Trimming took 7 bases from V and 7 from J; bases not matched to a gene: 19. This CDR3 has 16 residues. The CDR3, as DNA: TGCGCCAGCGCAACGCAAGCCGGGACAGCAAATATTGAAGCTTTCTTT. It yields the protein CASATQAGTANIEAFF. Supplemented by reference TRBV5-1 and TRBJ1-1, the full variable domain reads KAGVTQTPRYLIKTRGQQVTLSCSPISGHRSVSWYQQTPGQGLQFLFEYFSETQRNKGNFPGRFSGRQFSNSRSEMNVSTLELGDSALYLCASATQAGTANIEAFFGQGTRLTVV.

This clone was seen a single time. The chain joins TRBV5-6 to TRBJ1-2; D perhaps matches TRBD1 (6 bases). V was clipped by 3 bases and J by 2 bases, with 14 bases between them. The CDR3 totals 15 residues. CDR1 is SGHDT, CDR2 YYEEEE, per germline. For the CDR3, the DNA is TGTGCCAGCAGCTACGTATGGACAGAAAACTATGGCTACACCTTC. It yields the protein CASSYVWTENYGYTF.

V is TRBV29-1 and J is TRBJ2-2; the D gene is possibly TRBD1 (6 bases). The CDR3 consists of 15 residues. V lost 2 bases and J lost 8, with 18 bases in between. Germline V CDR1 and CDR2: SQVTM, ANQGSEA. CDR3 region: CSVELGLGGPGELFF. The CDR3 nucleotides read TGCAGCGTTGAATTGGGCTTAGGGGGACCGGGGGAGCTGTTTTTT.

Note on this clone: The sample holds other DNA sequences that translate to the same CDR3. The chain carries TRBV12-3 or TRBV12-4 and TRBJ1-2; D gene unclear. This CDR3 contains 11 residues. V lost 2 bases and J lost 7, with 5 bases in between. Written as DNA, the CDR3 is TGTGCCAGCAGTTTACGGGGTGGCTACACCTTC. Residues: CASSLRGGYTF.

This clone was observed a few times. The rearrangement uses TRBV19 and TRBJ2-7; 10 bases are shared with TRBD1. The germline gives CDR1 LNHDA, CDR2 SQIVND (reference sequence). This CDR3 is built from 16 residues. The DNA of the CDR3 is TGTGCTACAGTATCCCCTCACGGGGACAGGGGATACGAGCAGTACTTC. Translated, it gives CATVSPHGDRGYEQYF.

The rearrangement links TRBV6-1 to TRBJ1-3; D is ambiguous. The CDR3 loop spans 16 amino acids. Germline V lookup: CDR1 MNHNS, CDR2 SASEGT. Deletions cut 4 bases from V and 4 bases from J, with 17 bases between. CDR3 in amino acids: CASSGEYTGRGNTIYF. The CDR3 DNA follows: TGTGCCAGCAGTGGGGAATACACGGGAAGGGGAAACACCATATATTTT.

The chain combines TRBV5-1 with TRBJ2-2, with D possibly TRBD2 on 5 matching bases. V lost 0 bases to trimming and J lost 2 bases, with 8 bases between them. Germline V gene data show CDR1 as SGHRS and CDR2 as YFSETQ. This CDR3 contains 15 residues. CDR3 region: CASSLGRANTGELFF. CDR3 in DNA: TGCGCCAGCAGCTTGGGGCGGGCCAACACCGGGGAGCTGTTTTTT.

This chain joins TRBV6-1 and TRBJ2-1; D is unresolved. From germline, CDR1 is MNHNS and CDR2 SASEGT. The CDR3 runs 15 residues. Trimming left V 0 bases short and J 1 base short, with 7 bases between. In DNA, the CDR3 is TGTGCCAGCAGTGAAGCGCGTCGGTCCTACAATGAGCAGTTCTTC. It yields the protein CASSEARRSYNEQFF.

The V and J genes are TRBV9 and TRBJ2-5, with 9 nucleotides matching TRBD2. Per germline, CDR1 SGDLS and CDR2 YYNGEE. This CDR3 has 16 amino acids. The ends lost 0 bases at V and 3 bases at J; junction bases unmatched: 6. The CDR3, as DNA: TGTGCCAGCAGCGTAGATTGGCGGGAGGGCGAAGAGACCCAGTACTTC. This codes for CASSVDWREGEETQYF.

V and J are TRBV11-2 and TRBJ2-5; 8 bases are a match to TRBD2. The CDR3 is 18 amino acids. V dropped 5 bases and J dropped 1; count of bases not matched to a gene: 15. CDR1 SGHAT and CDR2 FQNNGV come from the germline V gene. CDR3 bases: TGTGCCAGCAGCCCAACTCCCGCCGTAGCGGGGCTCCAAGAGACCCAGTACTTC. Translating gives CASSPTPAVAGLQETQYF. Filled out from reference TRBV11-2 and TRBJ2-5, the complete variable domain reads EAGVAQSPRYKIIEKRQSVAFWCNPISGHATLYWYQQILGQGPKLLIQFQNNGVVDDSQLPKDRFSAERLKGVDSTLKIQPAKLEDSAVYLCASSPTPAVAGLQETQYFGPGTRLLVL.